This T cell receptor (beta chain) was sequenced during a study of shared clonotypes between healthy human individuals. Sequencing used immunoSEQ multiplex PCR; TCRdb keeps in-frame clones, though not all of them. The sample lists about 470,000 clones, about four fifths occurring once. The CDR3 spans 14 residues. Looked up from germline, CDR1 is SSHAT and CDR2 is FNYEAQ (reference sequence). Comment on this clone: One end of the junction does not line up with germline, which may come from a read error.

The TCR comes from a woman aged 40 to 49 in good health. Some clones in this sample may be carry-over from other donors' samples. The specimen was PBMCs. J is TRBJ2-7 and V is TRBV7-7; TRBD2 might be the D (5 bases). CDR3 protein: CASSFSEDSYEQYF. In DNA form, the CDR3 reads TGCGCTAGCAGCTTTTCCGAGGACTCCTACGAGCAGTACTTC.